This TCR beta chain was obtained from a study of T cells in localized non-small cell lung cancer. Findings and limits, study-wide: Uninvolved adjacent lung showed the highest T cell clonality, exceeding tumor. Patients showing higher blood T cell density tended to see longer overall survival.

TCRdb's table, derived via immunoSEQ multiplex PCR, lists solely in-frame clones and lacks some. The sample shows roughly 30,000 clones, roughly 90% of them seen only once. In the case of this clone: Its antigen remains unknown.

Trimming removed 5 bases from V and 6 bases from J; junction bases left unmatched: 7. This CDR3 comprises 13 residues. Germline assignment: CDR1 SGHTA and CDR2 FQGNSA. This receptor was taken from a woman aged 40 to 75 with stage III lung adenocarcinoma. Sequences were derived from peripheral blood mononuclear cells, sampled before any cancer treatment. This rearrangement joins TRBV7-2 to TRBJ2-7; 7 bases agree with TRBD2. The DNA for the CDR3 is TGTGCCAGCAGCCCGGGACTACTACTCGAGCAGTACTTC. It codes for CASSPGLLLEQYF.